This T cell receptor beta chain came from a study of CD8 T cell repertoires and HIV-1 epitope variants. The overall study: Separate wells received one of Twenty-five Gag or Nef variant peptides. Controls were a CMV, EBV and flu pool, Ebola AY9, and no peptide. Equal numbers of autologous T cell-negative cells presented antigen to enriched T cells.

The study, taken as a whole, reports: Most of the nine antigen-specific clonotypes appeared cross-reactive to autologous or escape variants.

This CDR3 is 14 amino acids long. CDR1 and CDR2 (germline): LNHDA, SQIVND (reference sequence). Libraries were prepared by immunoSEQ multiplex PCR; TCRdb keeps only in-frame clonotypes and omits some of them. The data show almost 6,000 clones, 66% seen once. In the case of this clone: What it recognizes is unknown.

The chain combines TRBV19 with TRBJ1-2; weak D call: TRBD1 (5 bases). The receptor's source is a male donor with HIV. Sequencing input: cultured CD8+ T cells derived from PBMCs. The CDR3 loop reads CATSRRGAQTGYTF. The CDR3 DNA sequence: TGTGCTACCTCCCGGAGAGGGGCCCAGACGGGCTACACCTTC.